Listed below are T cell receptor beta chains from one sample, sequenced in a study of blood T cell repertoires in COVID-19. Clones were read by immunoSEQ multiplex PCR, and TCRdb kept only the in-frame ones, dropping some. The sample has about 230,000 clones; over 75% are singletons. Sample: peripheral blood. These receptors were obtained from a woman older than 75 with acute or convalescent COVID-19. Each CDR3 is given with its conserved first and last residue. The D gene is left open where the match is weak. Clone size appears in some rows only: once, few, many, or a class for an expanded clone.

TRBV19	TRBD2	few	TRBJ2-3	TGTGCCAGCGGACTCGCGGGAGGCACAGATACGCAGTATTTT	CASGLAGGTDTQYF
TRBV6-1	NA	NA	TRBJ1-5	TGTGCCAGCAGTGAGCTACACGAGGGAACGTTCAATCAGCCCCAGCATTTT	CASSELHEGTFNQPQHF
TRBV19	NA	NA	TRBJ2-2	TGTGCCAGTAGTGCAGGGTCGGACACCGGGGAGCTGTTTTTT	CASSAGSDTGELFF
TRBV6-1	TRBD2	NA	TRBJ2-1	TGTGCCAGCAGTGAAGGACTAGCCATCTACAATGAGCAGTTCTTC	CASSEGLAIYNEQFF
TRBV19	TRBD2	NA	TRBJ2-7	TGTGCCAGTAACCTGATTGGGGGATTGCGGGAGGCTTTTTCCTACGAGCAGTACTTC	CASNLIGGLREAFSYEQYF
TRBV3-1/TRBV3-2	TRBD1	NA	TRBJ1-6	TGTGCCAGCAGCGGTCAACCCTGGGACAGGGCGAATTCACCCCTCCACTTT	CASSGQPWDRANSPLHF
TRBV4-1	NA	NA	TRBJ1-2	TGCGCCAGCAGCCAAGATCGGGTGAGGGTTGGAGGCTACACCTTC	CASSQDRVRVGGYTF
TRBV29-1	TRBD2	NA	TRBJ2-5	TGCAGCGTTGAAGAATGGTCTAGCGGGAGGGCAGGGACCCAGTACTTC	CSVEEWSSGRAGTQYF
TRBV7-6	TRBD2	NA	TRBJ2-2	TGTGCCAGCAGACCTACTAGCGGGAGCTCCGGGGAGCTGTTTTTT	CASRPTSGSSGELFF
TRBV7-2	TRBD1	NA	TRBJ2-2	TGTGCCAGCAGCCCCGACAGGGGGCCTGGGGAGCTGTTTTTT	CASSPDRGPGELFF
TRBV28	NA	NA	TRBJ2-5	TGTGCCAGCACGCTAGGCGGAATGTACCAAGAGACCCAGTACTTC	CASTLGGMYQETQYF
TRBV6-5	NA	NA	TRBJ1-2	TGTGCCACCCAGGCGGGGGACTATGGCTACACCTTC	CATQAGDYGYTF
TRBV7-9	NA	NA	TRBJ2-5	TGTGCCAGCGACCCAGCCGGGGGACCCCAAGAGACCCAGTACTTC	CASDPAGGPQETQYF
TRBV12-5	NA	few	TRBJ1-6	TGTGCTAGTGGTTTGGTACGGTTAGGGGGAAGGAGCTCCTATAATTCACCCCTCCACTTT	CASGLVRLGGRSSYNSPLHF
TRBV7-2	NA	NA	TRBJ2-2	TGTGCCAGCAGCGTTTACAGGAACACCGGGGAGCTGTTTTTT	CASSVYRNTGELFF
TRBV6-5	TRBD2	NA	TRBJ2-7	TGTGCCAGTAGCGGGAGGTCTCCCTACGAGCAGTACTTC	CASSGRSPYEQYF
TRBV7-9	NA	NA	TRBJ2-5	TGTGCCAGCAGCTTAGCGGCTACGGGTGCAGAGACCCAGTACTTC	CASSLAATGAETQYF
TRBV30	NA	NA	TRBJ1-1	TGTGCCTGGGCCCCCAGGGGTGGAAACACTGAAGCTTTCTTT	CAWAPRGGNTEAFF
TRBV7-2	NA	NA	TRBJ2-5	TGTGCCAGCAGCTTAGGATCACAGGGTGGGCAAGAGACCCAGTACTTC	CASSLGSQGGQETQYF
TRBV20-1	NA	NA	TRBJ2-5	TGCAGTGCTAGAAGCCGGGAGACCCAGTACTTC	CSARSRETQYF
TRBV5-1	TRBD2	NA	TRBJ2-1	TGCGCCAGCAGTCATGGGACTAGCGGGGGGGCGCCTTTCAATGAGCAGTTCTTC	CASSHGTSGGAPFNEQFF
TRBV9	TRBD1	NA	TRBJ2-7	TGTGCCAGCAGCGTAGGAGACAGGGTTGGCGAGCAGTACTTC	CASSVGDRVGEQYF
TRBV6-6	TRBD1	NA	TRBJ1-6	TGTGCCAGCAGCTATGGACAGGGAGCGCCACCCCTCCACTTT	CASSYGQGAPPLHF
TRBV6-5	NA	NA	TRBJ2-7	TGTGCCAGCAGTTACCAAGCGGGCCCCCCTGTCGAGCAGTACTTC	CASSYQAGPPVEQYF
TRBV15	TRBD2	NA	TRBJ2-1	TGTGCCACCAGCAGAGATCTCCCTGCGGGGGGTTCCTACAATGAGCAGTTCTTC	CATSRDLPAGGSYNEQFF
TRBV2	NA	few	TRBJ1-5	TGTGCCAGCAGTGCTCAGTTAAATCAGCCCCAGCATTTT	CASSAQLNQPQHF
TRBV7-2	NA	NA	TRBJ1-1	TGTGCCAGCAGCTTAGTAGCCTTACAGGCGATGAACACTGAAGCTTTCTTT	CASSLVALQAMNTEAFF
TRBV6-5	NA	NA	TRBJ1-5	TGTGCCAGCAGCCCCTCCGGGGGAGAGAGGCCCCAGCATTTT	CASSPSGGERPQHF
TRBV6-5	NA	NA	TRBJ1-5	TGTGCCAGCAGTCCTCAGGGGAACAATCAGCCCCAGCATTTT	CASSPQGNNQPQHF
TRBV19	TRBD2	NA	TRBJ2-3	TGTGCCAGTCGCCGGGGACTAGGGGGGGGCACGAGCACAGATACGCAGTATTTT	CASRRGLGGGTSTDTQYF
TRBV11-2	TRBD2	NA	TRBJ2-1	TGTGCCAGCAGCTTAGGGGCGGGGGGTCGCTCCTACAATGAGCAGTTCTTC	CASSLGAGGRSYNEQFF
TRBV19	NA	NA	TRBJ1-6	TGTGCCAGTAGTATATCCCACAGCTCCTATAATTCACCCCTCCACTTT	CASSISHSSYNSPLHF
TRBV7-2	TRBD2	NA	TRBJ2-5	TGTGCCAGCAGCAATCCGGGGGGGACCCAAGTAGAGACCCAGTACTTC	CASSNPGGTQVETQYF
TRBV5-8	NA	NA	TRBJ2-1	TGTGCCAGCACCCCGGCAGGACTCTACAATGAGCAGTTCTTC	CASTPAGLYNEQFF
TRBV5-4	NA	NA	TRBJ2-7	TGTGCCAGCAGCCCTTCCCTAGGGGAAATCCACGAGCAGTACTTC	CASSPSLGEIHEQYF
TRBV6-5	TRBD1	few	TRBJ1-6	TGTGCCAGCAGGCGGGACAGGGGAACTAATTCACCCCTCCACTTT	CASRRDRGTNSPLHF
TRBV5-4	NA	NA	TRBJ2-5	TGTGCCAGCAGTCGGGTGTTAGGGGGTAGCCAAGAGACCCAGTACTTC	CASSRVLGGSQETQYF
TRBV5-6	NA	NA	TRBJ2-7	TGTGCCAGCAGCCGGACTGCCTCCTACGAGCAGTACTTC	CASSRTASYEQYF
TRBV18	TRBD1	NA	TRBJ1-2	TGTGCCAGCTCGCTGGGGACAGGGAACTATGGCTACACCTTC	CASSLGTGNYGYTF
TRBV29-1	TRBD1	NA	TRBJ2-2	TGCAGCGTCAACTCCGGGACAGCAAACACCGGGGAGCTGTTTTTT	CSVNSGTANTGELFF
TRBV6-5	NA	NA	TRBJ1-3	TGTGCCAGCACCCGACAGGCGCCCTCTGGAAACACCATATATTTT	CASTRQAPSGNTIYF